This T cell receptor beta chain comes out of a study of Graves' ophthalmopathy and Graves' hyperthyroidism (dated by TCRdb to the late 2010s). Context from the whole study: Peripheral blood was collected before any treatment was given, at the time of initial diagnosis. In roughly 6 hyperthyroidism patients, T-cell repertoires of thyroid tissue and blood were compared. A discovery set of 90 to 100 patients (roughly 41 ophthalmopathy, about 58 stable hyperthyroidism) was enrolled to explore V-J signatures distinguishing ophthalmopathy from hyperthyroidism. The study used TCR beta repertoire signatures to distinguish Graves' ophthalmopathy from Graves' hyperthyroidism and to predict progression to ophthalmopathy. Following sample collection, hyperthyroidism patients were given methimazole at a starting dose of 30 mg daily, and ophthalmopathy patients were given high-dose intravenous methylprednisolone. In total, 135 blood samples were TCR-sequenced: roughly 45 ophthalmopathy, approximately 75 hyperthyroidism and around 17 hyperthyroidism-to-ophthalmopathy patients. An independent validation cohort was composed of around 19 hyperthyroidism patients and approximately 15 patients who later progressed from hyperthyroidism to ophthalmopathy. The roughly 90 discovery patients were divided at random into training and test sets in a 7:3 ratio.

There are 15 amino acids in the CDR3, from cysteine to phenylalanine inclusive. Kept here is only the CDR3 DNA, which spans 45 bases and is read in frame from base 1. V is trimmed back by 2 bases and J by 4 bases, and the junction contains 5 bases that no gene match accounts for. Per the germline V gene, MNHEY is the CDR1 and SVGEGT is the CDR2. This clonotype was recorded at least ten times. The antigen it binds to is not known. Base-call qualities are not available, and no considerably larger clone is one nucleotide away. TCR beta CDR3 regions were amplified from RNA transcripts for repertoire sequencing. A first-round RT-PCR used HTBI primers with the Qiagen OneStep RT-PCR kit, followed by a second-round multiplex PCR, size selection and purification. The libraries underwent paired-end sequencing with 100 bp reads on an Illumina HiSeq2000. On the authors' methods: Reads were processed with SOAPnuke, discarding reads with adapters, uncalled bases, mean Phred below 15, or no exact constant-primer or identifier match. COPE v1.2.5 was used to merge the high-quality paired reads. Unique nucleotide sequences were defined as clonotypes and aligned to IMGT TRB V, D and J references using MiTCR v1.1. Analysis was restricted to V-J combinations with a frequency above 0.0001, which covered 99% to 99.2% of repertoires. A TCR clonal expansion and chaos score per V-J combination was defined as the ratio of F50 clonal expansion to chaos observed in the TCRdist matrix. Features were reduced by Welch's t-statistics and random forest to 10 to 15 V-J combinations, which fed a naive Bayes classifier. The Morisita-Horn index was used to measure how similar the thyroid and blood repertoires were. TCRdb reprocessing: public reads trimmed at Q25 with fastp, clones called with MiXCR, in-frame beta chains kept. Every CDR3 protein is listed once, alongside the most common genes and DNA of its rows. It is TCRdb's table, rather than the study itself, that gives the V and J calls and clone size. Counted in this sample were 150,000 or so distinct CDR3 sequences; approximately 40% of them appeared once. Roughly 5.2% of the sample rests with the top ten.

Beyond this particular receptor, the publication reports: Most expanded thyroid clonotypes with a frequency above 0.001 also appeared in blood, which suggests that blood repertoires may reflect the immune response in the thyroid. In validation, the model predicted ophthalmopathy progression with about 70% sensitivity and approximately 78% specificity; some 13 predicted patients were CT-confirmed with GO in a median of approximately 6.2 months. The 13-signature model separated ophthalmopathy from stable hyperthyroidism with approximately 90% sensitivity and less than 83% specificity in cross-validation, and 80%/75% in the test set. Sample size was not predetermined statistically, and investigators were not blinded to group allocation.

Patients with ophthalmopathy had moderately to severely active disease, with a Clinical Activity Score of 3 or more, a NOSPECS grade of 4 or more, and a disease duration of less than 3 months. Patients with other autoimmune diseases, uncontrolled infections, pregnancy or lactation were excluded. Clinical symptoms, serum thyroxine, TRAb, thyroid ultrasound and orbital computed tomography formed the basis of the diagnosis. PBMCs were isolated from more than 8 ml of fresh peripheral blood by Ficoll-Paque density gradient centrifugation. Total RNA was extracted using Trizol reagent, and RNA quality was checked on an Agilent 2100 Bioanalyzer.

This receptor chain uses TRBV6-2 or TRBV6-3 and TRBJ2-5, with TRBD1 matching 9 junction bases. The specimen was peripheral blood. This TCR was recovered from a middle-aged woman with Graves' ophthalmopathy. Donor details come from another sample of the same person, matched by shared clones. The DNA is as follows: TGTGCCAGCAGTTACGGGGACAGGGCAGGAGAGACCCAGTACTTC. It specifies CASSYGDRAGETQYF.